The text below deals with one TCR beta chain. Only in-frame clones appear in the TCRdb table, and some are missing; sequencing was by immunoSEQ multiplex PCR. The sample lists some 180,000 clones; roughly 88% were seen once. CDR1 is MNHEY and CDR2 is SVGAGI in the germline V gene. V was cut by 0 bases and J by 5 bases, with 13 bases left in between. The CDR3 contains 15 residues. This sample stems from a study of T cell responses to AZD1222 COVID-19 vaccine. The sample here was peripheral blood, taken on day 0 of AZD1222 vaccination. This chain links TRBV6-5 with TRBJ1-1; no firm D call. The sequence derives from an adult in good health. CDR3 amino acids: CASSYSRNKGTEAFF. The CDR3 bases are TGTGCCAGCAGTTACTCGAGAAACAAAGGTACTGAAGCTTTCTTT.